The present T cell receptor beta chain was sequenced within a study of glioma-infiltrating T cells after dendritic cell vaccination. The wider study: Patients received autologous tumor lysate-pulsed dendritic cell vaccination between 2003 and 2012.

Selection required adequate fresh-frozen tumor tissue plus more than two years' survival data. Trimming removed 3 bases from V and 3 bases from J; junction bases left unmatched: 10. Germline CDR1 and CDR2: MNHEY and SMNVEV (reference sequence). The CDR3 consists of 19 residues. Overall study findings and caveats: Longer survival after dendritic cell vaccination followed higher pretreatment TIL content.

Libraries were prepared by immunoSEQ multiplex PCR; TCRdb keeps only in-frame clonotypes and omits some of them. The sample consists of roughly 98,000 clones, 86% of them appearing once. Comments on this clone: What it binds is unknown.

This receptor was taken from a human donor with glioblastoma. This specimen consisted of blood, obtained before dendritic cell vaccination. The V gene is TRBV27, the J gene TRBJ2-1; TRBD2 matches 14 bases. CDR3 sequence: CASSLGLAGDRTRYNEQFF. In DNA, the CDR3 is TGTGCCAGCAGTTTGGGACTAGCGGGAGACCGTACCCGCTACAATGAGCAGTTCTTC.